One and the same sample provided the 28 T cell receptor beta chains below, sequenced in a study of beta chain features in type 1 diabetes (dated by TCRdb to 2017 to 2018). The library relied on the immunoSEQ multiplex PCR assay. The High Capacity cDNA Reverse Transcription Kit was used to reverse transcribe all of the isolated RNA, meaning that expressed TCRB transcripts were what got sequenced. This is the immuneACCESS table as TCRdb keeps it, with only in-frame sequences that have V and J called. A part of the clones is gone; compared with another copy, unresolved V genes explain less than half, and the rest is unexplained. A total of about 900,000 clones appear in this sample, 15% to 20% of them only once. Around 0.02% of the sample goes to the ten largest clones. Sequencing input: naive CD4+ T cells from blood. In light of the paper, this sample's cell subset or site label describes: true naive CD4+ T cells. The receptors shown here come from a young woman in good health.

The CDR3 sequence is CASSFNTKETQYF. CDR3 coding DNA: TGTGCCAGCAGTTTCAACACTAAAGAGACCCAGTACTTC. The genes are TRBV7-9 and TRBJ2-5, with no clear D. The germline V and J ends were trimmed by 6 bases and 3 bases, with 11 bases remaining between them. The CDR3 covers 13 residues. Per the germline V gene, CDR1 is SEHNR and CDR2 is FQNEAQ (reference sequence).

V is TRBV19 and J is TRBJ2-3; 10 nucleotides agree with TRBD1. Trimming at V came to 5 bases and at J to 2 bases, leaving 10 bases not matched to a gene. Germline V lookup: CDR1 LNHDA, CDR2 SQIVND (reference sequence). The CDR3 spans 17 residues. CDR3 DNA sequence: TGTGCCAGTAGTTGGGTCCGACAGGGGGCATTCACAGATACGCAGTATTTT. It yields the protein CASSWVRQGAFTDTQYF.

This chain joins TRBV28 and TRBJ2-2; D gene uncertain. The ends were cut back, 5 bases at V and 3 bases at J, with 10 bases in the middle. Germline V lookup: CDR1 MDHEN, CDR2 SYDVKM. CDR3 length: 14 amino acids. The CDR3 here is CASSGPDYTGELFF. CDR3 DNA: TGTGCCAGCAGTGGACCCGACTACACCGGGGAGCTGTTTTTT.

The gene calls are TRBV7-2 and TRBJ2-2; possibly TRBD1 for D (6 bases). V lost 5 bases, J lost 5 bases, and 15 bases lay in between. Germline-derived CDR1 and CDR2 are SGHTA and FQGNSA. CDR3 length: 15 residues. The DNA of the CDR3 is TGTGCCAGCAGCCAAGTCCAGGGGCCAACCGGGGAGCTGTTTTTT. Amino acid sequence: CASSQVQGPTGELFF.

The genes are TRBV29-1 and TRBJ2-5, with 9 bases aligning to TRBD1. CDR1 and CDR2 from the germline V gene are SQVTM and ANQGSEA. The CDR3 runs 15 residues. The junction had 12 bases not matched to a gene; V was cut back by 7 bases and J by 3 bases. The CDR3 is CSAWARTGEEETQYF. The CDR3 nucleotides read TGCAGCGCCTGGGCGAGGACAGGGGAGGAAGAGACCCAGTACTTC.

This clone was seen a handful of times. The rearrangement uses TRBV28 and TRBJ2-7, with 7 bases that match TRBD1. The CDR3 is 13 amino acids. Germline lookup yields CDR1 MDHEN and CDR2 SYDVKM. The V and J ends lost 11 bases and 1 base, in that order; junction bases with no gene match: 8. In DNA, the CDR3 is TGTGCCCACGGCGACAGGGAGTCCTACGAGCAGTACTTC. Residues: CAHGDRESYEQYF.

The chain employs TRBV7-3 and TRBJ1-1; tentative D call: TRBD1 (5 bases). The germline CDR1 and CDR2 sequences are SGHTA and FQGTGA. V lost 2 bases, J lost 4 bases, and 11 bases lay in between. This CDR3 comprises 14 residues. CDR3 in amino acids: CASSLLAGGTEAFF. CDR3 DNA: TGTGCCAGCAGCTTACTGGCCGGGGGCACTGAAGCTTTCTTT.

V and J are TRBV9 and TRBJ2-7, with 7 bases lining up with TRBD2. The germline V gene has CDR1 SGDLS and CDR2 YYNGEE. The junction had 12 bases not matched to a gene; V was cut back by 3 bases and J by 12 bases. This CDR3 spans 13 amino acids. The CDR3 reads CASSATMLGGVYF. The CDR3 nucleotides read TGTGCCAGCAGCGCCACCATGTTGGGGGGGGTGTACTTC.

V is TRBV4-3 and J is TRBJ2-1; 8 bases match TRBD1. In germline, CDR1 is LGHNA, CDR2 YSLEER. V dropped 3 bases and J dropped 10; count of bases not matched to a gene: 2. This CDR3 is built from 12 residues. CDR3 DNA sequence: TGCGCCAGCAGCCACTGGACAGGGGAGCAGTTCTTC. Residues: CASSHWTGEQFF.

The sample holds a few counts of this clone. In nucleotides, the CDR3 is TGTGCCAGCAGCTTATTTACAGGTCAGCCCCAGCATTTT. This gives the protein CASSLFTGQPQHF. The chain links TRBV7-2 to TRBJ1-5; D is perhaps TRBD1 (5 bases). CDR3 length: 13 amino acids. Germline V gene lookup returns CDR1 SGHTA and CDR2 FQGNSA. Trimming pared 2 bases from V and 6 bases from J, leaving 8 bases between.

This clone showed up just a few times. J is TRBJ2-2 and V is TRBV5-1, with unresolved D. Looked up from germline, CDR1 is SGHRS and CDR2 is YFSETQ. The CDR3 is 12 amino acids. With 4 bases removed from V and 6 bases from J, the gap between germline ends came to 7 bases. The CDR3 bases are TGCGCCAGCAGCAAGGTCCCCGGGGAGCTGTTTTTT. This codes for CASSKVPGELFF. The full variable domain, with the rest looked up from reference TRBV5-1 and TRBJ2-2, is KAGVTQTPRYLIKTRGQQVTLSCSPISGHRSVSWYQQTPGQGLQFLFEYFSETQRNKGNFPGRFSGRQFSNSRSEMNVSTLELGDSALYLCASSKVPGELFFGEGSRLTVL.

The CDR3 sequence: CASSEYFSGPRTDTQYF. CDR3 in DNA: TGTGCCAGCAGTGAATATTTTTCTGGACCACGCACAGATACGCAGTATTTT. The chain carries TRBV25-1 and TRBJ2-3, with D hard to call. Per the germline V gene, CDR1 is MGHDK and CDR2 is SYGVNS. The CDR3 is 17 residues long. Trimming cost V 0 bases and J 1 base, with 14 bases left between them.

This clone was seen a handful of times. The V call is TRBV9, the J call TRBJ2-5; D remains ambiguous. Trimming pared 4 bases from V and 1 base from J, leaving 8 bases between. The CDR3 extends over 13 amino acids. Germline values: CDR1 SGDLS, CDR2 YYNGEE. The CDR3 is CASSSMTQETQYF. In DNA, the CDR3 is TGTGCCAGCAGCTCAATGACCCAAGAGACCCAGTACTTC. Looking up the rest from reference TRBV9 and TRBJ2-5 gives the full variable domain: DSGVTQTPKHLITATGQRVTLRCSPRSGDLSVYWYQQSLDQGLQFLIQYYNGEERAKGNILERFSAQQFPDLHSELNLSSLELGDSALYFCASSSMTQETQYFGPGTRLLVL.

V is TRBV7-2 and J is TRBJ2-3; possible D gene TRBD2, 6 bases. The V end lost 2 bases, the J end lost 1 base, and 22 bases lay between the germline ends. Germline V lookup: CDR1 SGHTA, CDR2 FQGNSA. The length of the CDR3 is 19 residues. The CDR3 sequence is CASSLRLGQLPHRTDTQYF. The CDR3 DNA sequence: TGTGCCAGCAGCTTAAGACTAGGCCAACTGCCTCATCGCACAGATACGCAGTATTTT.

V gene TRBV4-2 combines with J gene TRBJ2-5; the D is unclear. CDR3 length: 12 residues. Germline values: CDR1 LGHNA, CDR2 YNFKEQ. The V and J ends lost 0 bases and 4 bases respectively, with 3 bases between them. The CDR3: CASSQEPETQYF. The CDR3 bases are TGTGCCAGCAGCCAAGAACCAGAGACCCAGTACTTC.

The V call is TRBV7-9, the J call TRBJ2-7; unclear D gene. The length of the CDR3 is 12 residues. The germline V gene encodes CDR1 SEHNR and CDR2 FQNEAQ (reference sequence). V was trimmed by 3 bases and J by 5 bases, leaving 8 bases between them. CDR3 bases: TGTGCCAGCAGCTTCGGTACAAACGAGCAGTACTTC. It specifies CASSFGTNEQYF.

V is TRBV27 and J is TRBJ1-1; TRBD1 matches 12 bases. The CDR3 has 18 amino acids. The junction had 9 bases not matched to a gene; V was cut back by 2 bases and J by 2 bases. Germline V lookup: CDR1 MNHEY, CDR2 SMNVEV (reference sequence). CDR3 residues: CASSLRPRDRGPNTEAFF. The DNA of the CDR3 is TGTGCCAGCAGTTTACGACCGAGGGACAGGGGGCCCAACACTGAAGCTTTCTTT.

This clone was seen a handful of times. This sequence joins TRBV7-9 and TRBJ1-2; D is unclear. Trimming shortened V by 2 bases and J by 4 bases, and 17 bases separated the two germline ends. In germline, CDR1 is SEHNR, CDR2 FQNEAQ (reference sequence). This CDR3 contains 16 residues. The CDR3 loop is CASSLSLGGEPYGYTF. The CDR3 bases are TGTGCCAGCAGCTTATCTTTGGGTGGGGAACCCTATGGCTACACCTTC.

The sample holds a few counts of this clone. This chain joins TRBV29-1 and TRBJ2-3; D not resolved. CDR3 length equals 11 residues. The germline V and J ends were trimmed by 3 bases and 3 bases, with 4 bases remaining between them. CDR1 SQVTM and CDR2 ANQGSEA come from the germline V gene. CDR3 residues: CSVDGTDTQYF. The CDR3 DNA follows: TGCAGCGTTGACGGGACAGATACGCAGTATTTT.

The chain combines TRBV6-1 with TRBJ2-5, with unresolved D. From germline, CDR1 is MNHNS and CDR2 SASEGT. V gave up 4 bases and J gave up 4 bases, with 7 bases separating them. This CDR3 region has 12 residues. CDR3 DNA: TGTGCCAGCAGTGCCCACCTAGAGACCCAGTACTTC. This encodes CASSAHLETQYF.

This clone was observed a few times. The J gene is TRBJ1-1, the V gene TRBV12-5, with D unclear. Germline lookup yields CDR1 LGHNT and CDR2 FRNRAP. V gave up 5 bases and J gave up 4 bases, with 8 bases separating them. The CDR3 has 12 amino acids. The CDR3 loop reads CASGPGFTEAFF. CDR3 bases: TGTGCTAGTGGTCCCGGTTTCACTGAAGCTTTCTTT.

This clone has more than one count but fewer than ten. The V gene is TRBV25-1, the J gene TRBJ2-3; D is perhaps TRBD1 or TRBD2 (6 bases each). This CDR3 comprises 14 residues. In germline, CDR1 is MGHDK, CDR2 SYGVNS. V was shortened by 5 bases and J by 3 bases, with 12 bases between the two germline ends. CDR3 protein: CASSLTGGTDTQYF. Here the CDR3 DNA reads TGTGCCAGCAGTTTGACAGGAGGGACAGATACGCAGTATTTT.

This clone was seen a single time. The CDR3 is CASNPGLAGETQYF. CDR3 coding DNA: TGTGCCAGCAATCCGGGACTAGCGGGAGAGACCCAGTACTTC. The chain joins TRBV6-1 to TRBJ2-5, with 12 nucleotides matching TRBD2. Germline-derived CDR1 and CDR2 are MNHNS and SASEGT. This CDR3 has 14 residues. V trimming: 7 bases; J trimming: 4 bases; junction bases outside the gene matches: 4.

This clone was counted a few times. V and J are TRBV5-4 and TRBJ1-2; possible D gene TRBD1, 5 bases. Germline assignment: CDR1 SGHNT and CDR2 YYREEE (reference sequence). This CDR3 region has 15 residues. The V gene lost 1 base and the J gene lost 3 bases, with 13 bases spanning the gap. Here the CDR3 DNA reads TGTGCCAGCAGCTTGCGTTCGGACAAATACTATGGCTACACCTTC. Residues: CASSLRSDKYYGYTF.

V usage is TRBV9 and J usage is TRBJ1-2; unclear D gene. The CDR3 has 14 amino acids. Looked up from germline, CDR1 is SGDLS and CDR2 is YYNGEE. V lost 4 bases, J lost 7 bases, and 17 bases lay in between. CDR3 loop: CASSNTPSSRGYTF. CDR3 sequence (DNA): TGTGCCAGCAGCAACACTCCAAGCTCCCGTGGCTACACCTTC. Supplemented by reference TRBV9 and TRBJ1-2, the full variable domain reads DSGVTQTPKHLITATGQRVTLRCSPRSGDLSVYWYQQSLDQGLQFLIQYYNGEERAKGNILERFSAQQFPDLHSELNLSSLELGDSALYFCASSNTPSSRGYTFGSGTRLTVV.

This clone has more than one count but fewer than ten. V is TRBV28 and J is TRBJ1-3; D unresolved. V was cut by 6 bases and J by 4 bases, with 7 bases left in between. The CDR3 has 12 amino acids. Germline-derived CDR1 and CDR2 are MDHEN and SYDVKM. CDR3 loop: CASSSGGNTIYF. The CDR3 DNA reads TGTGCCAGCAGCTCAGGAGGAAACACCATATATTTT. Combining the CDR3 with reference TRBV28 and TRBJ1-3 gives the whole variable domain DVKVTQSSRYLVKRTGEKVFLECVQDMDHENMFWYRQDPGLGLRLIYFSYDVKMKEKGDIPEGYSVSREKKERFSLILESASTNQTSMYLCASSSGGNTIYFGEGSWLTVV.

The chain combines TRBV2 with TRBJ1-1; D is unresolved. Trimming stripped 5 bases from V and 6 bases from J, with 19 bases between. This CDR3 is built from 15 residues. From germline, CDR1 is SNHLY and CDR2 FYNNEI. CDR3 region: CASSIGWITQAEAFF. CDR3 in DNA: TGTGCCAGCAGTATAGGCTGGATTACCCAAGCTGAAGCTTTCTTT.

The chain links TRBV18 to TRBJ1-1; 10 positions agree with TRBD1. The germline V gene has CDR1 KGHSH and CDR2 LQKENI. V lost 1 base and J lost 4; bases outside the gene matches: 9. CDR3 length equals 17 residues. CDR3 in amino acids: CASSPQEVGQGPTEAFF. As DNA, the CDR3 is TGTGCCAGCTCACCACAGGAGGTGGGACAGGGGCCCACTGAAGCTTTCTTT.